The entry that follows covers one T cell receptor (beta chain) sequence. Its specificity is not known. The V and J ends lost 1 base and 4 bases respectively, with 7 bases between them. The V gene's germline CDR1 is MGHRA and CDR2 YSYEKL. This CDR3 is built from 13 residues. The entry originates in a study of cytomegalovirus exposure and HLA in healthy donors. Study as a whole: Caucasian-associated ancestry cluster membership applied to approximately 80% of 398 genotyped donors. Overall study findings and caveats: Data from an earlier analysis indicated that most TCR beta V segments were productive either about 87% or about 30% of the time. Associated with cytomegalovirus, according to the listing, were 164 TCR beta chains. Per published accounts, TCR beta sequences correctly predicted the HLA-A and HLA-B alleles of most subjects.

PCR amplification relied on 60 Vbeta primers (plus 13 Jbeta primers). Sequencing was performed with immunoSEQ multiplex PCR; in TCRdb, only in-frame clones are kept and a portion is missing. In the table there are about 130,000 clones, about 86% of which are singletons. The sequence was collected from a man younger than 30 in good health and CMV-seronegative. The sample was PBMCs. V and J are TRBV4-1 and TRBJ1-2; D gene uncertain. The CDR3 bases are TGCGCCAGCAGCCAAGTTGCGAGCTATGGCTACACCTTC. It specifies CASSQVASYGYTF.